This T cell receptor (beta chain) appears in the sequencing data of a study of tumor-infiltrating lymphocytes in primary liver carcinoma. A constant-region primer served to make TCR beta cDNA from approximately 490 ng total RNA. Nested multiplex PCR, run for three rounds with slightly modified ARM-PCR, yielded TCR beta libraries. TCRdb itself ran the multiplex PCR reads through MiXCR, one entry per CDR3 protein. The profile shows over 25,000 distinct CDR3 sequences, around 78% of them singletons. It was from about 21-30 mg of unsorted bulk tissue that RNA and DNA were co-extracted. Study-level results: Only about 7.5-24% of top clones appeared in all five tumor regions.

Details on this clonotype: Its antigen is still unknown.

This receptor was taken from a man aged 40-49 years with primary liver carcinoma and hepatitis B virus infection. The specimen was liver tumor tissue from sampling region 3. The subset is: tumor region T3, left-lateral pole.

CDR3: CARWRLKPITWALFF. In DNA, the CDR3 is TGTGCCAGGTGGCGCCTTAAGCCCATCACCTGGGCGCTGTTTTTT. V usage is TRBV11-3 and J usage is TRBJ2-2; D is unclear. The CDR3 is 15 residues long. The germline gives CDR1 SGHNT, CDR2 YENEEA. Between the trimmed V and J ends, which lost 9 bases and 13 bases, there was a span of 27 bases.